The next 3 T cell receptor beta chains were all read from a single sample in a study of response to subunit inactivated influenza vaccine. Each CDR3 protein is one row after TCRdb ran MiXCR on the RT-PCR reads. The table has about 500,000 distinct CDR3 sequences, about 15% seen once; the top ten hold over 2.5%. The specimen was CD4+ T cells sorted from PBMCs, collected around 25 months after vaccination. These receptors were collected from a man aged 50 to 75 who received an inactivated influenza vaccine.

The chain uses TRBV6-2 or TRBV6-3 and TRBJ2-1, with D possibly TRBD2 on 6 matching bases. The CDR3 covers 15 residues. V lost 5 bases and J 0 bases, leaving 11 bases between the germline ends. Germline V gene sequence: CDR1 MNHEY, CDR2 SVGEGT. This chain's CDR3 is CASSDGSLSYNEQFF. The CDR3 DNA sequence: TGTGCCAGCAGTGACGGGAGTCTCTCCTACAATGAGCAGTTCTTC.

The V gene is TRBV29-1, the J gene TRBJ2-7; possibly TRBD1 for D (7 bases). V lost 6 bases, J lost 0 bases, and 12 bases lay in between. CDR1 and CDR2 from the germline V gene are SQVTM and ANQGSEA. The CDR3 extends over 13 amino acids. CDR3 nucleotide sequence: TGCAGCGTCAGGGGGGTCAGCTCCTACGAGCAGTACTTC. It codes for CSVRGVSSYEQYF.

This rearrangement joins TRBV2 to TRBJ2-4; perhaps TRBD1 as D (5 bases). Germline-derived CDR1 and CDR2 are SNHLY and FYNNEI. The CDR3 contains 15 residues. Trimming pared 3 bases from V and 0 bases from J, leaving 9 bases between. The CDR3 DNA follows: TGTGCCAGCAGTGAGATGGGGCGAGCCAAAAACATTCAGTACTTC. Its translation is CASSEMGRAKNIQYF.